This T cell receptor beta chain derives from a study of beta chain features in type 1 diabetes. In this sample, this clone turned up many times. The entirety of the isolated RNA underwent reverse transcription, so expressed TCRB transcripts were sequenced. TCRdb keeps only in-frame clones here, not all; method: immunoSEQ multiplex PCR. The table shows 130,000 or so clones, with 9% to 10% occurring only once. Germline assignment: CDR1 KGHSH and CDR2 LQKENI. Trimming took 0 bases from V and 0 from J, leaving 9 bases between them. The CDR3 has 16 amino acids. The sequenced sample consisted of central memory CD4+ T cells from blood. The J gene is TRBJ1-3, the V gene TRBV18; no definite D call. This receptor was obtained from a woman aged 40 to 50 in good health. The CDR3 spells CASSPPQAFSGNTIYF. In nucleotides, the CDR3 is TGTGCCAGCTCACCACCCCAGGCCTTCTCTGGAAACACCATATATTTT. Full variable domain (outside the CDR3, taken from reference TRBV18 and TRBJ1-3): NAGVMQNPRHLVRRRGQEARLRCSPMKGHSHVYWYRQLPEEGLKFMVYLQKENIIDESGMPKERFSAEFPKEGPSILRIQQVVRGDSAAYFCASSPPQAFSGNTIYFGEGSWLTVV.